A single sample gave rise to the 20 T cell receptor beta chains below, sequenced in a study of identical twins. One entry per CDR3 protein results from TCRdb running MiXCR on the 5' RACE reads. The table has about 430,000 distinct CDR3 sequences, less than 20% seen once; the top ten hold 9% to 15%. The sample consisted of naive T cells sorted from blood. The receptors come from a man aged 50 to 60 in good health.

This sequence joins TRBV7-9 and TRBJ2-3, with 10 bases aligning to TRBD1. The CDR3 contains 17 residues. The V and J ends lost 7 bases and 1 base, in that order; junction bases with no gene match: 11. Germline values: CDR1 SEHNR, CDR2 FQNEAQ (reference sequence). The CDR3 bases are TGTGCCAGCACCCCTAACCGGGACAGGGGCGGCACAGATACGCAGTATTTT. Translated: CASTPNRDRGGTDTQYF.

The rearrangement links TRBV6-1 to TRBJ2-3, with D possibly being TRBD1 or TRBD2 (5 bases each). The CDR3 has 16 amino acids. V was cut by 6 bases and J by 3 bases, with 19 bases left in between. Germline CDR1 and CDR2: MNHNS and SASEGT. As DNA, the CDR3 is TGTGCCAGCAGCCCGAGGTGGGGGAGCAGGACAGATACGCAGTATTTT. It is translated as CASSPRWGSRTDTQYF.

The chain carries TRBV6-2 or TRBV6-3 and TRBJ2-7, with 10 bases identical to TRBD2. The ends lost 2 bases at V and 4 bases at J; junction bases unmatched: 5. Germline V gene data show CDR1 as MNHEY and CDR2 as SVGEGT. The CDR3 runs to 15 residues. The CDR3 loop is CASSYSSGGQYEQYF. CDR3 in DNA: TGTGCCAGCAGTTACAGTAGCGGGGGGCAATACGAGCAGTACTTC.

This clonotype was seen many times. The V gene is TRBV29-1, the J gene TRBJ2-7; perhaps D is TRBD1 or TRBD2 (5 bases each). Germline CDR1 SQVTM, CDR2 ANQGSEA. V was trimmed by 0 bases and J by 2 bases, leaving 14 bases between them. The CDR3 has 15 residues. The CDR3 sequence: CSVEEDGTETYEQYF. DNA for the CDR3: TGCAGCGTTGAAGAGGACGGGACGGAGACCTACGAGCAGTACTTC.

Here the CDR3 reads CASSLISATYNEQFF. The CDR3 DNA reads TGTGCCAGCAGCTTAATTAGCGCGACTTACAATGAGCAGTTCTTC. The chain recombines TRBV7-2 with TRBJ2-1, with D tentatively TRBD2 (5 bases). V lost 2 bases to trimming and J lost 4 bases, with 12 bases between them. The CDR3 consists of 15 residues. Germline V gene sequence: CDR1 SGHTA, CDR2 FQGNSA. Based on the CDR3 plus reference TRBV7-2 and TRBJ2-1, the full variable domain is GAGVSQSPSNKVTEKGKDVELRCDPISGHTALYWYRQSLGQGLEFLIYFQGNSAPDKSGLPSDRFSAERTGGSVSTLTIQRTQQEDSAVYLCASSLISATYNEQFFGPGTRLTVL.

There are a few counts of this clonotype. J is TRBJ2-7 and V is TRBV5-6; D remains unclear. V dropped 1 base and J dropped 5 bases, with 10 bases sitting between them. This CDR3 region has 13 residues. Germline V CDR1 and CDR2: SGHDT, YYEEEE. CDR3 loop: CASSLNSRDEQYF. The DNA for the CDR3 is TGTGCCAGCAGCTTGAACAGTCGGGACGAGCAGTACTTC.

This chain links TRBV5-8 with TRBJ2-3; D call uncertain. The germline CDR1 and CDR2 sequences are SGHTS and YDEGEE. The CDR3 loop spans 16 amino acids. V dropped 1 base and J dropped 0 bases, with 12 bases sitting between them. The CDR3 DNA reads TGTGCCAGCAGCTTGTTTCACAGTACTAGCACAGATACGCAGTATTTT. Translation: CASSLFHSTSTDTQYF.

CDR3 sequence (DNA): TGTGCCAGCAGCCTTTCCGAGTCCTACGAGCAGTACTTC. Its protein is CASSLSESYEQYF. The chain has TRBV11-1 and TRBJ2-7, with unresolved D. Germline V gene sequence: CDR1 SGHAT, CDR2 FQDESV (reference sequence). V lost 5 bases, J lost 1 base, and 9 bases lay in between. The length of the CDR3 is 13 residues.

This clonotype has more than one count but fewer than ten. The chain joins TRBV10-2 to TRBJ1-1; 8 nucleotides agree with TRBD1. The CDR3 extends over 15 amino acids. Trimming took 5 bases from V and 4 from J; bases not matched to a gene: 9. The germline gives CDR1 WSHSY, CDR2 SAAADI. DNA for the CDR3: TGCGCCAGCAGTAGGGGGACAGGATTCCTCACTGAAGCTTTCTTT. This encodes CASSRGTGFLTEAFF.

This clonotype came up a few times. V gene TRBV27 combines with J gene TRBJ1-2; 8 bases are shared with TRBD1. There are 13 residues in the CDR3. V dropped 9 bases and J dropped 5; count of bases not matched to a gene: 8. Germline V gene data show CDR1 as MNHEY and CDR2 as SMNVEV (reference sequence). CDR3 amino acids: CARFYRGRYGYTF. The CDR3 nucleotides read TGTGCCAGGTTCTACAGGGGGAGATATGGCTACACCTTC.

This clonotype was detected ten times or more. This sequence joins TRBV11-2 and TRBJ1-2; 11 nucleotides line up with TRBD1. The CDR3 sequence is 14 residues long. V gave up 5 bases and J gave up 7 bases; unmatched junction bases: 6. Germline CDR1 SGHAT, CDR2 FQNNGV. In nucleotides, the CDR3 is TGTGCCAGCAGCCGACGGACAGGGGGCGGTGGCTACACCTTC. Its protein is CASSRRTGGGGYTF.

This clonotype has a handful of counts. The chain recombines TRBV11-2 with TRBJ2-5; 8 nucleotides line up with TRBD1. The CDR3 spans 16 residues. Per the germline V gene, CDR1 is SGHAT and CDR2 is FQNNGV. Germline trimming cut 0 bases from V and 5 bases from J; bases unmatched to any gene: 8. DNA of the CDR3: TGTGCCAGCAGCTTAGAGTTGGCAGGGGGCGCGGAGACCCAGTACTTC. Protein product: CASSLELAGGAETQYF.

There are a few counts of this clonotype. The J gene is TRBJ1-5, the V gene TRBV29-1, with no clear D. Germline loops: CDR1 SQVTM, CDR2 ANQGSEA. The CDR3 has 13 amino acids. Between the trimmed V and J ends, which lost 2 bases and 0 bases, there was a span of 5 bases. CDR3 sequence reads: CSVETDSNQPQHF. The CDR3, as DNA: TGCAGCGTTGAAACAGATAGCAATCAGCCCCAGCATTTT. Full variable domain (rest looked up from reference TRBV29-1 and TRBJ1-5): SAVISQKPSRDICQRGTSLTIQCQVDSQVTMMFWYRQQPGQSLTLIATANQGSEATYESGFVIDKFPISRPNLTFSTLTVSNMSPEDSSIYLCSVETDSNQPQHFGDGTRLSIL.

The chain carries TRBV4-3 and TRBJ2-1; no reliable D call. Germline V gene sequence: CDR1 LGHNA, CDR2 YSLEER. Trimming left V 4 bases short and J 8 bases short, with 15 bases between. CDR3 length: 14 amino acids. The CDR3 DNA sequence: TGCGCCAGCAGCCCTCACGGCCGTCATGATGAGCAGTTCTTC. Its translation is CASSPHGRHDEQFF.

This clonotype was picked up many times. V is TRBV11-2 and J is TRBJ1-2; the D is unclear. The CDR3 contains 13 residues. Looked up from germline, CDR1 is SGHAT and CDR2 is FQNNGV. The V end was cut by 5 bases, the J end by 7 bases, with 14 bases between. DNA of the CDR3: TGTGCCAGCAGCCATCTCGGGGTTCTTGGCTACACCTTC. Translated, it gives CASSHLGVLGYTF.

This chain joins TRBV20-1 and TRBJ2-1, with a weak D call TRBD2 (6 bases). The length of the CDR3 is 14 residues. Germline V CDR1 and CDR2: DFQATT, SNEGSKA (reference sequence). Trimming removed 3 bases from V and 0 bases from J, with 9 bases in between. This CDR3 reads CSASPGLSYNEQFF. The CDR3 region has the DNA TGCAGTGCTAGTCCGGGACTCTCCTACAATGAGCAGTTCTTC.

The chain combines TRBV24-1 with TRBJ2-1; 11 bases match TRBD2. There are 16 residues in the CDR3. CDR1 and CDR2 from the germline V gene are KGHDR and SFDVKD. The V gene end was trimmed by 5 bases and the J gene end by 2 bases; junction bases not matched to a gene: 4. As DNA, the CDR3 is TGTGCCACCAGTGGGGGACTAGCGGAGACCTACAATGAGCAGTTCTTC. Protein product: CATSGGLAETYNEQFF.

This clonotype has a handful of counts. This sequence joins TRBV6-2 or TRBV6-3 and TRBJ1-5; D remains ambiguous. V was trimmed by 2 bases and J by 1 base, leaving 6 bases between them. CDR3 length: 14 amino acids. Germline CDR1 MNHEY, CDR2 SVGEGT. The CDR3 DNA reads as TGTGCCAGCAGTTACGAGGGAAGCAATCAGCCCCAGCATTTT. It yields the protein CASSYEGSNQPQHF.

The chain couples TRBV12-3 or TRBV12-4 to TRBJ2-7; D perhaps matches TRBD1 (5 bases). The CDR3 is 14 residues long. Trimming took off 2 bases at V and 6 bases at J, with 14 bases between the two ends. CDR3 residues: CASSLTTGFSEQYF. The CDR3 nucleotides are TGTGCCAGCAGTTTAACCACAGGTTTCAGCGAGCAGTACTTC.

This clonotype was seen a handful of times. The chain combines TRBV20-1 with TRBJ2-7; possibly TRBD2 for D (6 bases). Germline CDR1 reads DFQATT; CDR2 reads SNEGSKA (reference sequence). V lost 3 bases to trimming and J lost 6 bases, with 15 bases between them. CDR3 length equals 13 residues. Here the CDR3 reads CSASGLAKGEQYF. CDR3 nucleotides: TGCAGTGCTAGTGGTCTAGCGAAGGGCGAGCAGTACTTC.